This entry features one T cell receptor (beta chain) sequence. What it recognizes is unknown. The authors ran the assay at deep level. Clones were sequenced by immunoSEQ multiplex PCR, and TCRdb holds only the in-frame ones, with some missing. The table has some 2.3 million clones, over 90% seen once. The V and J ends lost 7 bases and 5 bases, in that order; junction bases with no gene match: 13. Germline loops: CDR1 SEHNR, CDR2 FQNEAQ (reference sequence). The CDR3 is 18 amino acids. The data belong to a study of shared clonotypes between healthy human individuals. Study-level results: Few donors limited the genetic and exposure-history diversity represented. Generation probabilities were higher for clonotypes shared across all four sorted-subset donors than for unshared ones. Generally, estimated richness proved larger in naive subsets than it did in memory subsets.

The source material was naive CD4+ T cells from PBMCs. Subset described: CD45RA+ positively selected. The rearrangement joins TRBV7-9 to TRBJ2-3; TRBD2 agrees at 15 bases. This receptor was taken from a man aged 18 to 30 in good health. Some clones in this sample may be carry-over from other donors' samples. CDR3 region: CASNRVGTSGRKGDTQYF. CDR3 nucleotides: TGTGCCAGCAACCGAGTGGGGACTAGCGGGAGGAAGGGAGATACGCAGTATTTT.